A selection of T cell receptor beta chains follows, all from one sample in a study of low-dose radiotherapy and immunotherapy resistance in tumors. MiXCR, run by TCRdb on the reads, gives a single entry per CDR3 protein. The table lists roughly 76,000 distinct CDR3 sequences, approximately 17% of them singletons. The sample consisted of PBMCs, taken before treatment. The origin of the receptors is a male donor with prostate cancer. CDR3s include the opening cysteine and the closing phenylalanine or tryptophan. Fields, in order: D gene, V gene, clone size, J gene, CDR3 DNA, CDR3 protein. A D gene is named only where the DNA matches it firmly. Size is omitted from some rows. Given values are once, few, many or a class for expanded clones.

TRBD1,TRBV28,many,TRBJ1-2,TGTGCCAGCAGTTTGGCAGGGGGTACAGGCAACTATGGCTACACCTTC,CASSLAGGTGNYGYTF
-,TRBV11-2,many,TRBJ2-5,TGTGCCAGCAGCCCCAGCCCCCAGAGAGAAGAGACCCAGTACTTC,CASSPSPQREETQYF
TRBD1,TRBV6-6,many,TRBJ1-2,TGTGCCAGCAGTCCGGGACAGGGTCTTTCTTTTTATGGCTACACCTTC,CASSPGQGLSFYGYTF
TRBD1,TRBV4-3,many,TRBJ2-1,TGCGCCAGCAGCCAAGGAGGGACAGCCCTTCCCCATGAGCAGTTCTTC,CASSQGGTALPHEQFF
-,TRBV15,-,TRBJ1-5,TGTGCCACCAGCAGAGATCCGGGTAGCAATCAGCCCCAGCATTTT,CATSRDPGSNQPQHF
-,TRBV29-1,many,TRBJ1-2,TGCAGCGTTGAACCCCGGGGGAGCTATGGCTACACCTTC,CSVEPRGSYGYTF
-,TRBV13,-,TRBJ1-1,TGTGCCAGCAGCTTAGGGGCGACAGAGCCGAACACTGAAGCTTTCTTT,CASSLGATEPNTEAFF
TRBD2,TRBV15,many,TRBJ2-1,TGTGCCACCAGCAGAGCTAGCGGGAGGGCTTATGAGCAGTTCTTC,CATSRASGRAYEQFF
-,TRBV6-4,once,TRBJ2-7,TGTGCCAGCAGTGAACGGTCAGGGCCGGGGCCCTACGAGCAGTACTTC,CASSERSGPGPYEQYF
-,TRBV19,many,TRBJ2-7,TGTGCCAGTAACCTAAACCCAGGAGCGCGCGAGCAGTACTTC,CASNLNPGAREQYF
-,TRBV30,many,TRBJ1-3,TGTGCCTGGAGTGTACTTGTCTCCGGCGTCTCTGGAAACACCATATATTTT,CAWSVLVSGVSGNTIYF
-,TRBV20-1,many,TRBJ2-7,TGCAGTGCTAGCGAGGGCTACGAGCAGTACTTC,CSASEGYEQYF
TRBD2,TRBV7-2,few,TRBJ2-3,TGTGCCAGCCTCCCGGGGGGGGCCACAGATACGCAGTATTTT,CASLPGGATDTQYF
TRBD2,TRBV19,many,TRBJ2-3,TGTGCCAGTAGTAAAGATAGCGGGAGAGATACGCAGTATTTT,CASSKDSGRDTQYF
TRBD2,TRBV6-2/TRBV6-3,-,TRBJ2-5,TGTGCCAGCAGTTACGGCCCTAGCGGGGATGAGGGGGAGACCCAGTACTTC,CASSYGPSGDEGETQYF
TRBD2,TRBV20-1,few,TRBJ2-7,TGCAGTGCTCGCCCCCCGACTAGCAGGAACGAGCAGTACTTC,CSARPPTSRNEQYF
-,TRBV5-1,many,TRBJ2-2,TGCGCCAGCAGCTTGGGTGCAGGGGCGAACACCGGGGAGCTGTTTTTT,CASSLGAGANTGELFF
TRBD1,TRBV5-4,many,TRBJ1-2,TGTGCCAGCAGCGGGACAGGGGACTATGGCTACACCTTC,CASSGTGDYGYTF
TRBD2,TRBV7-3,-,TRBJ2-2,TGTGCCAGCAGATTAACTAGCGGGACGAATACCGGGGAGCTGTTTTTT,CASRLTSGTNTGELFF
TRBD1,TRBV2,-,TRBJ2-1,TGTGCCAGCAGAGGGAGACAGGGCGTAGATGAGCAGTTCTTC,CASRGRQGVDEQFF
TRBD1,TRBV29-1,many,TRBJ1-4,TGCAGCGTTGAATTACAGGGGGGGGAAAAACTGTTTTTT,CSVELQGGEKLFF
-,TRBV6-1,-,TRBJ1-1,TGTGCCAGCAGTTACGAATCGGCCTGGGGGACTGAAGCTTTCTTT,CASSYESAWGTEAFF
TRBD1,TRBV12-3/TRBV12-4,many,TRBJ2-1,TGTGCCAGCGCCGGGACAGGGGGCGATGAGCAGTTCTTC,CASAGTGGDEQFF
TRBD2,TRBV6-8,-,TRBJ2-1,TGTGCCAGCAGACCGGGACTAGCGAGGGAGCAGTTCTTC,CASRPGLAREQFF
-,TRBV20-1,-,TRBJ2-7,TGCAGTGCTAGGGACCTAGGGACCGAGCAGTACTTC,CSARDLGTEQYF
-,TRBV20-1,-,TRBJ2-5,TGCAGTGCTCTGACGGACCCTCTGACCGGGGCCCAGTACTTC,CSALTDPLTGAQYF
-,TRBV27,few,TRBJ1-6,TGTGCCAGCAGTTATGAGGGAGTTTCACCCCTCCACTTT,CASSYEGVSPLHF
TRBD1,TRBV3-1,many,TRBJ2-4,TGTGCCAGCAGCCTGGACAGGGGGACTGAAAACATTCAGTACTTC,CASSLDRGTENIQYF
-,TRBV29-1,-,TRBJ1-5,TGCAGCGTTGATAGCGGGGCAGGTCAGCCCCAGCATTTT,CSVDSGAGQPQHF
-,TRBV28,many,TRBJ2-5,TGTGCCAGCAGTTTATTGGGGGGACAAGAGACCCAGTACTTC,CASSLLGGQETQYF
-,TRBV30,many,TRBJ1-1,TGTGCCTGGAGTTCCTACATGGGGCAGAGGAACACTGAAGCTTTCTTT,CAWSSYMGQRNTEAFF
-,TRBV7-6,-,TRBJ2-7,TGTGCCAGCAGCCACCGCGGCTACGAGCAGTACTTC,CASSHRGYEQYF
-,TRBV5-1,many,TRBJ1-5,TGCGCCAGCAGCGTAGGATCGGGTGGTAGCAATCAGCCCCAGCATTTT,CASSVGSGGSNQPQHF
TRBD1,TRBV12-3/TRBV12-4,many,TRBJ1-6,TGTGCCAGCAGTTTAAGGACAGGGGGATATAATTCACCCCTCCACTTT,CASSLRTGGYNSPLHF
-,TRBV6-2/TRBV6-3,-,TRBJ2-7,TGTGCCAGCAGTTACGCGCGATCCTACGAGCAGTACTTC,CASSYARSYEQYF
-,TRBV7-2,many,TRBJ2-3,TGTGCCAGCAGCCTACAAGCTAGCACAGATACGCAGTATTTT,CASSLQASTDTQYF
-,TRBV2,many,TRBJ1-2,TGTGCCAGCACTATGACAGCGGACTATGGCTACACCTTC,CASTMTADYGYTF
TRBD1,TRBV3-1,many,TRBJ1-3,TGTGCCAGCAGCCAAATCGGGCCGGGACAGCTGAGCTCTGGAAACACCATATATTTT,CASSQIGPGQLSSGNTIYF
-,TRBV3-1,-,TRBJ2-7,TGTGCCAGCAGCCTAAAAGGGCCCACGGACAAGCAGTACTTC,CASSLKGPTDKQYF
-,TRBV20-1,many,TRBJ1-1,TGCAGTGCTAGAGATGGTCACAGCGTGAACACTGAAGCTTTCTTT,CSARDGHSVNTEAFF
-,TRBV12-3/TRBV12-4,many,TRBJ2-7,TGTGCCAGCAGTTTCGCGCTAGGATCCTACGAGCAGTACTTC,CASSFALGSYEQYF
TRBD1,TRBV28,many,TRBJ1-3,TGTGCCAGCAGCTCGACAGGGAGAGGAGACACCATATATTTT,CASSSTGRGDTIYF
TRBD2,TRBV11-1,many,TRBJ2-3,TGTGCCAGCAGCTTAGCAGGAGCGGGAACAGATACGCAGTATTTT,CASSLAGAGTDTQYF
-,TRBV7-8,many,TRBJ2-3,TGTGCCAGCAGCTTAGAGGATACGCAGTATTTT,CASSLEDTQYF
TRBD2,TRBV9,few,TRBJ2-6,TGTGCCAGCAGCGCCGGCGGGGGAGGGGGGGCCAACGTCCTGACTTTC,CASSAGGGGGANVLTF
-,TRBV11-3,-,TRBJ2-7,TGTGCCAGCAGCTACCCACCCGACAACAACCGCTTCGAGCAGTACTTC,CASSYPPDNNRFEQYF
-,TRBV21-1,many,TRBJ2-6,TGTGCCAGCAGCAAAGATCAGGGGGCTGGGGCCAACGTCCTGACTTTC,CASSKDQGAGANVLTF
TRBD1,TRBV3-1,many,TRBJ2-1,TGTGCCAGCAGCCCCCCCGGCACAGGGGGCCACAATGAGCAGTTCTTC,CASSPPGTGGHNEQFF
-,TRBV28,-,TRBJ2-3,TGTGCCAGCAGGGTACTCGGGCCCTCAGGTCCGGATACGCAGTATTTT,CASRVLGPSGPDTQYF
-,TRBV18,many,TRBJ1-5,TGTGCCAGCTCACTAAATATACAGGGTAACAATCAGCCCCAGCATTTT,CASSLNIQGNNQPQHF
TRBD1,TRBV20-1,many,TRBJ2-5,TGCAGTGCTCACTTGACCTCGGGACAGAGTGAGACCCAGTACTTC,CSAHLTSGQSETQYF
-,TRBV28,-,TRBJ2-3,TGTGCCAGCAGTCCTCCCAGGGCAAGCACAGATACGCAGTATTTT,CASSPPRASTDTQYF
-,TRBV2,many,TRBJ2-4,TGTGCCAGCAGCGCCCGGGACATTCAGTACTTC,CASSARDIQYF
-,TRBV7-2,many,TRBJ2-7,TGTGCCAGCAGCCCCCGCTGGGCCGACGAGCAGTACTTC,CASSPRWADEQYF
TRBD1,TRBV7-3,many,TRBJ2-1,TGTGCCAGCAGCGACTCCGGACAGGGTGGTGATGAGCAGTTCTTC,CASSDSGQGGDEQFF